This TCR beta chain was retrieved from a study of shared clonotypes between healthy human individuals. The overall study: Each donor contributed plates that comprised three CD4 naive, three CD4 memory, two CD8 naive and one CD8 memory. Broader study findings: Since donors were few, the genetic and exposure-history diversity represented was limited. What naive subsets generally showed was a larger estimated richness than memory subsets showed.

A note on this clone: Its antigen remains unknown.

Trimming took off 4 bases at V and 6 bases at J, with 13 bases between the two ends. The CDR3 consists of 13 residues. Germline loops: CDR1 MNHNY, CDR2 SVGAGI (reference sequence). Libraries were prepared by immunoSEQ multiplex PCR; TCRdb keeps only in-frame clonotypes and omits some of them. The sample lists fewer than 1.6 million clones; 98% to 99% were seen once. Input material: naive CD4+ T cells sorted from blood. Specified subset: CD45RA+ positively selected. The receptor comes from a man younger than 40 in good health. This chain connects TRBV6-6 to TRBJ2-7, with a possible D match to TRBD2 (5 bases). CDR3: CASSSYGGSEQYF. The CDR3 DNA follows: TGTGCCAGCAGTTCCTACGGTGGGAGCGAGCAGTACTTC.